Listed below are T cell receptor beta chains from one sample, sequenced in a study of T-cell memory formation after mild COVID-19. TCRdb itself ran the 5' RACE reads through MiXCR, one entry per CDR3 protein. The data contain around 430,000 distinct CDR3 sequences, roughly 15% of them singletons. Source material: PBMCs or a T cell subset sorted from them (not recorded which). These receptors all stem from a man aged 18-30 years who had mild COVID-19 (a few samples of this study predate the infection). Cell type and time point are not known. CDR3s include the opening cysteine and the closing phenylalanine or tryptophan. Fields, in order: clone size, J gene, CDR3 length, D gene, V gene, CDR3 protein, CDR3 DNA. D genes are given only for firm matches. Expanded clones are given a class, and other clones once, few, many or no size at all.

>many|TRBJ1-6|15|.|TRBV28
CASSPRGSYNSPLHF
TGTGCCAGCAGCCCTCGGGGCTCCTATAATTCACCCCTCCACTTT
>.|TRBJ2-5|12|.|TRBV5-1
CASSTNQETQYF
TGCGCCAGCAGCACAAACCAAGAGACCCAGTACTTC
>.|TRBJ2-5|16|TRBD2|TRBV6-6
CASTKARLAGDKAQYF
TGTGCCAGCACTAAAGCCCGGCTAGCGGGAGATAAAGCCCAGTACTTC
>many|TRBJ2-5|15|TRBD1|TRBV4-1
CASSPHGTGIETQYF
TGCGCCAGCAGCCCACACGGGACAGGGATAGAGACCCAGTACTTC
>.|TRBJ1-2|14|.|TRBV5-1
CASSLGNSNYGYTF
TGCGCCAGCAGCTTGGGTAACAGCAACTATGGCTACACCTTC
>once|TRBJ2-1|13|.|TRBV7-2
CASSLEVGYEQFF
TGTGCCAGCAGCTTAGAGGTTGGGTATGAGCAGTTCTTC
>.|TRBJ2-3|16|.|TRBV9
CASSVALRTGTDTQYF
TGTGCCAGCAGCGTAGCTTTAAGGACGGGCACAGATACGCAGTATTTT
>.|TRBJ1-2|17|TRBD1|TRBV4-1
CASSQELGQGDPAGYTF
TGCGCCAGCAGCCAAGAATTGGGACAGGGGGACCCGGCGGGCTACACCTTC
>.|TRBJ2-3|14|.|TRBV5-1
CASSLQRGTDTQYF
TGCGCCAGCAGCCTCCAGCGGGGCACAGATACGCAGTATTTT
>.|TRBJ2-7|12|.|TRBV7-9
CASSSQGHEQYF
TGTGCCAGCAGCTCACAGGGCCACGAGCAGTACTTC
>few|TRBJ1-5|16|.|TRBV2
CASMGEGRAGNQPQHF
TGTGCCAGCATGGGCGAGGGCCGTGCCGGTAATCAGCCCCAGCATTTT
>.|TRBJ2-1|13|.|TRBV5-1
CASSLAPGDEQFF
TGCGCCAGCAGCTTGGCCCCGGGGGATGAGCAGTTCTTC
>few|TRBJ1-6|13|.|TRBV7-9
CASRGGGNSPLHF
TGTGCCAGCAGAGGGGGAGGGAATTCACCCCTCCACTTT
>.|TRBJ2-5|13|.|TRBV2
CASIRGGQETQYF
TGTGCCAGCATCAGGGGAGGCCAAGAGACCCAGTACTTC
>few|TRBJ2-5|12|TRBD1|TRBV29-1
CSAGTAKETQYF
TGCAGCGCCGGGACAGCAAAAGAGACCCAGTACTTC
>.|TRBJ2-6|14|.|TRBV4-3
CASSPGYGANVLTF
TGCGCCAGCAGCCCAGGGTATGGGGCCAACGTCCTGACTTTC
>many|TRBJ2-2|15|TRBD2|TRBV7-6
CASSNGFGGAGELFF
TGTGCCAGCAGCAACGGCTTCGGGGGGGCCGGGGAGCTGTTTTTT
>.|TRBJ2-7|15|.|TRBV9
CASSVGVRGAYEQYF
TGTGCCAGCAGCGTAGGTGTCAGGGGGGCCTACGAGCAGTACTTC
>.|TRBJ1-2|11|.|TRBV7-9
CASTSDYGYTF
TGTGCCAGCACCTCCGACTATGGCTACACCTTC
>.|TRBJ1-1|13|TRBD1|TRBV6-2/TRBV6-3
CASSQDRATEAFF
TGTGCCAGCAGCCAGGACAGGGCCACTGAAGCTTTCTTT
>few|TRBJ2-3|15|TRBD2|TRBV5-1
CASSRRSGGGDTQYF
TGCGCCAGCAGCCGACGTAGCGGGGGTGGAGATACGCAGTATTTT
>few|TRBJ2-7|13|TRBD1|TRBV2
CASSGTASYEQYF
TGTGCCAGCTCAGGGACAGCCTCCTACGAGCAGTACTTC
>.|TRBJ2-1|15|TRBD1|TRBV12-5
CASGLRTGGLNEQFF
TGTGCTAGTGGCCTCAGGACAGGGGGCCTGAATGAGCAGTTCTTC
>few|TRBJ1-6|15|.|TRBV12-3/TRBV12-4
CASSLHRPGNSPLHF
TGTGCCAGCAGTTTGCACCGGCCCGGGAATTCACCCCTCCACTTT
>.|TRBJ2-1|18|.|TRBV4-3
CASSQDRSGEFTYNEQFF
TGCGCCAGCAGCCAAGATCGATCAGGGGAATTTACCTACAATGAGCAGTTCTTC
>few|TRBJ2-7|15|TRBD1|TRBV7-2
CASRRPGQGMFEQYF
TGTGCCAGCAGACGACCGGGACAGGGAATGTTCGAGCAGTACTTC
>few|TRBJ2-5|13|.|TRBV7-3
CASSPGESGTQYF
TGTGCCAGCAGCCCCGGGGAGAGCGGGACCCAGTACTTC
>few|TRBJ1-3|12|.|TRBV15
CATSSVGNTIYF
TGTGCCACCAGCAGTGTTGGAAACACCATATATTTT
>few|TRBJ1-2|12|.|TRBV25-1
CASKDGFYGYTF
TGTGCCAGCAAGGACGGATTCTATGGCTACACCTTC
>.|TRBJ1-6|14|.|TRBV9
CASSVQVCNSPLHF
TGTGCCAGCAGCGTCCAAGTGTGTAATTCACCCCTCCACTTT
>few|TRBJ2-4|15|TRBD1|TRBV4-3
CASSQMDRGGNIQYF
TGCGCCAGCAGCCAAATGGACAGGGGGGGAAACATTCAGTACTTC
>.|TRBJ2-7|15|.|TRBV3-1
CASSQGTAYSYEQYF
TGTGCCAGCAGCCAAGGGACAGCCTACTCCTACGAGCAGTACTTC
>few|TRBJ1-5|15|.|TRBV4-3
CASSQNPGSNQPQHF
TGCGCCAGCAGCCAGAATCCAGGGAGCAATCAGCCCCAGCATTTT
>.|TRBJ1-4|16|.|TRBV12-3/TRBV12-4
CASSLALRGGYEKLFF
TGTGCCAGCAGTTTAGCGCTCAGGGGAGGTTATGAAAAACTGTTTTTT
>.|TRBJ2-1|16|.|TRBV11-2
CASSYTKSLSYNEQFF
TGTGCCAGCAGTTATACAAAGAGCCTCTCCTACAATGAGCAGTTCTTC
>.|TRBJ1-1|16|.|TRBV18
CASSPVTGGLNTEAFF
TGTGCCAGCTCACCAGTGACCGGGGGATTGAACACTGAAGCTTTCTTT
>few|TRBJ1-5|15|.|TRBV5-1
CASSLDWTANQPQHF
TGCGCCAGCAGCTTGGACTGGACAGCGAATCAGCCCCAGCATTTT
>few|TRBJ1-2|17|.|TRBV7-9
CASSLTPPDNANYGYTF
TGTGCCAGCAGCTTAACCCCCCCGGACAATGCTAACTATGGCTACACCTTC
>.|TRBJ2-3|15|.|TRBV10-3
CATTGTAEGTDTQYF
TGTGCCACCACCGGGACGGCGGAGGGCACAGATACGCAGTATTTT
>many|TRBJ2-1|12|.|TRBV5-1
CASSLEGNEQFF
TGCGCCAGCAGCTTGGAAGGGAATGAGCAGTTCTTC
>many|TRBJ1-5|13|.|TRBV7-2
CASSLVPNQPQHF
TGTGCCAGCAGCTTAGTCCCAAATCAGCCCCAGCATTTT
>.|TRBJ2-5|15|TRBD1|TRBV9
CASSVFGTGVETQYF
TGTGCCAGCAGCGTTTTCGGGACAGGGGTGGAGACCCAGTACTTC
>.|TRBJ2-1|14|TRBD2|TRBV6-2/TRBV6-3
CASTGGGGGREQFF
TGTGCCAGCACCGGTGGCGGGGGAGGGCGTGAGCAGTTCTTC
>.|TRBJ2-2|17|.|TRBV4-1
CASSHPQARGDTGEMFF
TGCGCCAGCAGCCACCCCCAGGCCAGGGGTGACACCGGGGAGATGTTTTTT
>few|TRBJ2-1|16|.|TRBV6-2/TRBV6-3
CASSSTRAGTGDEQFF
TGTGCCAGCAGTAGCACGCGGGCGGGCACCGGGGATGAGCAGTTCTTC
>.|TRBJ2-7|17|TRBD1|TRBV4-3
CASSQDSVWGTAYEQYF
TGCGCCAGCAGCCAAGATTCGGTATGGGGGACAGCCTACGAGCAGTACTTC
>.|TRBJ2-3|15|.|TRBV7-2
CASTDQTADTDTQYF
TGTGCCAGCACCGACCAAACTGCTGACACAGATACGCAGTATTTT
>few|TRBJ1-1|12|.|TRBV2
CASSGISMEAFF
TGTGCCAGCAGTGGCATCAGCATGGAAGCTTTCTTT
>.|TRBJ1-1|13|.|TRBV27
CASGQREWTEAFF
TGTGCCAGCGGCCAGAGGGAGTGGACTGAAGCTTTCTTT
>.|TRBJ1-1|15|.|TRBV12-3/TRBV12-4
CASSLIPRQNTEAFF
TGTGCCAGCAGCCTTATTCCTCGACAGAACACTGAAGCTTTCTTT
>few|TRBJ2-7|14|TRBD1|TRBV10-3
CAISGRGQNYEQYF
TGTGCCATCAGTGGACGGGGACAGAACTACGAGCAGTACTTC
>.|TRBJ1-5|15|.|TRBV7-9
CASSLDSGGNQPQHF
TGTGCCAGCAGCTTAGATTCAGGGGGCAATCAGCCCCAGCATTTT
>few|TRBJ2-3|17|.|TRBV4-2
CASSERPSSDSTDTQYF
TGTGCCAGCAGCGAAAGGCCATCTAGCGATAGCACAGATACGCAGTATTTT
>few|TRBJ2-2|14|.|TRBV27
CASSFRKNTGELFF
TGTGCCAGCAGTTTCCGCAAGAACACCGGGGAGCTGTTTTTT
>few|TRBJ1-1|14|.|TRBV5-1
CASSLVAQNTEAFF
TGCGCCAGCAGCTTGGTCGCACAAAACACTGAAGCTTTCTTT
>few|TRBJ1-5|15|.|TRBV5-1
CASSLDNRANQPQHF
TGCGCCAGCAGCTTGGATAACAGGGCCAATCAGCCCCAGCATTTT
>few|TRBJ2-3|16|.|TRBV24-1
CATSDFPGALTDTQYF
TGTGCCACCAGTGATTTCCCGGGGGCCCTCACAGATACGCAGTATTTT
>.|TRBJ2-5|14|.|TRBV7-2
CASSPDSIRETQYF
TGTGCCAGCAGCCCCGACAGTATACGAGAGACCCAGTACTTC
>.|TRBJ2-7|14|TRBD1|TRBV6-2/TRBV6-3
CASKKDGTAYEQYF
TGTGCCAGCAAGAAAGACGGGACAGCCTACGAGCAGTACTTC